What follows describes a single TCR beta chain. This clone was counted a few times. Its antigen is currently not known. No much larger clonotype is one base removed from it; base qualities were not supplied. This sample's time point label indicates: baseline before oral tofacitinib. Peripheral blood and lesional scalp punch biopsies were obtained from patients with alopecia areata. PBMCs were isolated by density centrifugation and stained for CD3, CD4 and CD8, and CD4+ and CD8+ T cells were sorted on a FACSAria. The library was made by the immunoSEQ multiplex PCR assay. RNA was extracted from all samples and reverse transcribed into cDNA, which served as template for TCR sequencing. First-strand cDNA was synthesized with SuperScript III using a 2:1 mix of oligo-dT and random hexamers. A synthetic immune receptor repertoire was used to assess amplification bias, and residual bias was removed computationally. In the source study's methods: Raw reads were preprocessed to remove errors, and CDR3 was defined by IMGT conventions from the conserved cysteine to phenylalanine. Clonality was calculated as 1 minus Shannon entropy normalized by log2 of the number of productive unique TCRs. CD4 or CD8 identity of scalp clones was inferred by cross-referencing scalp TCRbeta sequences with sorted blood CD4 and CD8 repertoires. TCRdb provides this immuneACCESS table in a form limited to in-frame rearrangements. Some clones are lacking; in checked studies, under half of them reflect an unresolved V gene, and why the rest are absent is not known. V and J calls and clone size are those listed in that table; D and trimming were worked out from the DNA. This sample gives approximately 150,000 clones in total; approximately 70% of them show up just once. The ten largest clones take up approximately 10% of the sample.

This sample is part of a study of CD8+ T cells in alopecia areata (dated by TCRdb to 2016 to 2019). At the level of the whole study: The treated patients, all with moderate-to-severe alopecia areata, were enrolled in an open-label pilot trial of oral tofacitinib given at 5 to 10 mg twice daily. Patients stayed on tofacitinib for 6 to 18 months and then had 6 months of follow-up off drug so that delayed response and recurrence could be assessed. In both human patients and the C3H/HeJ mouse model, the study applied high-throughput TCRbeta sequencing to look at T cell clonal expansion in alopecia areata. On the human side, TCRbeta sequencing was run on scalp tissue and on sorted CD4+ and CD8+ peripheral blood T cells from healthy controls and from alopecia areata patients with either patchy or totalis/universalis disease. Patients on tofacitinib were biopsied at baseline and after 4 and 24 weeks of treatment, and several of the patients also had a later scalp biopsy. Scalp clonality was compared among normal scalp (n=4), patchy alopecia areata scalp (n=8), and alopecia totalis/universalis scalp (n=8). RNA was extracted with the PAXgene miRNA kit for fixed scalp, the miRNeasy kit for PBMCs, and the RNeasy kit for mouse skin. immunoSEQ multiplex PCR using 35 Vbeta forward primers and 13 Jbeta reverse primers was used to amplify TCRbeta CDR3 regions.

V has 5 bases trimmed and J has 5 bases trimmed; junction bases matching no gene number 6. The CDR3 contains 14 residues, cysteine and phenylalanine counted. Of all the DNA, just the CDR3 is kept, 42 bases in frame from base 1. Via the germline V gene (reference sequence), CDR1 is SEHNR and CDR2 FQNEAQ. General study outcomes and caveats: Shared TCR sequences between patients were less evident than in mice, which may be partly attributable to HLA diversity in the patient population. Lesional scalp, especially in alopecia totalis/universalis, showed higher clonality and more expanded CD8+ clones than normal scalp, suggesting antigenic drive. Unlike mouse skin, where gammadelta T cells dominate, normal human skin contains resident alphabeta T cells that get sequenced too, which complicates analysis of the scalp TCR repertoire.

The receptor's source is a human donor with alopecia areata. The specimen was CD8+ T cells sorted from blood, collected at week 0. This receptor chain uses TRBV7-9 and TRBJ2-7, with TRBD1 identical over 10 junction bases. Here is the DNA: TGTGCCAGCAGCCCCCGGACAGGGGGAGACGAGCAGTACTTC. The resulting protein is CASSPRTGGDEQYF.